Listed here are 12 T cell receptor beta chains from one sample, sequenced in a study of cytomegalovirus exposure and HLA in healthy donors (dated by TCRdb to the late 2010s). Receptors were amplified or captured by the immunoSEQ multiplex PCR assay. A mixture of 60 forward primers for TCR Vbeta segments and 13 reverse primers for TCR Jbeta segments was used in the multiplex PCR. TCRdb obtained this table from immuneACCESS and retained in-frame rearrangements with V and J assigned. These tables miss some clones; where compared with another copy, unresolved V genes account for less than half of the shortfall, and the remainder is unexplained. The sample has roughly 290,000 clones on record, under 90% of them singletons. The ten largest clonotypes hold over 0.3% of the sample. Sequencing was performed on PBMCs. These receptors were taken from a girl aged 2-9 years in good health and CMV-seronegative.

This clone was detected only once. This chain uses TRBV7-9 with TRBJ2-7, with 14 bases that match TRBD2. The CDR3 is 17 amino acids. Germline V gene sequence: CDR1 SEHNR, CDR2 FQNEAQ (reference sequence). The trim removed 5 bases at V and 3 bases at J, leaving 9 bases unmatched. This chain's CDR3 is CASSPFQGLAGVYEQYF. CDR3 DNA: TGTGCCAGCAGCCCCTTCCAGGGACTAGCGGGGGTCTACGAGCAGTACTTC.

This clone was detected only a few times. The chain employs TRBV7-9 and TRBJ1-2; 9 positions match TRBD1. Trimming cost V 0 bases and J 10 bases; bases outside gene matches: 6. The CDR3 is 14 residues long. Germline loops: CDR1 SEHNR, CDR2 FQNEAQ (reference sequence). The CDR3 nucleotides read TGTGCCAGCAGCTTAGCCGGGACAGGGAAAACCTACACCTTC. As protein: CASSLAGTGKTYTF.

The rearrangement uses TRBV7-3 and TRBJ2-3; 15 bases are a match to TRBD2. Germline V gene lookup returns CDR1 SGHTA and CDR2 FQGTGA. V dropped 4 bases and J dropped 7; count of bases not matched to a gene: 12. CDR3 length: 18 amino acids. CDR3 loop: CASSSSGLAGGLGNTQYF. The DNA of the CDR3 is TGTGCCAGCAGCTCATCGGGACTAGCGGGAGGCCTAGGAAATACGCAGTATTTT.

The chain recombines TRBV18 with TRBJ2-7; 8 bases align to TRBD2. J was trimmed by 6 bases and V by 4 bases; bases with no gene match: 14. This CDR3 has 16 residues. Germline V CDR1 and CDR2: KGHSH, LQKENI. CDR3 coding DNA: TGTGCCAGCTCACGCCTTACGGGACTAGTAGGGGGCGAGCAGTACTTC. Protein product: CASSRLTGLVGGEQYF.

The chain has TRBV11-2 and TRBJ1-3; D uncertain. Germline assignment: CDR1 SGHAT and CDR2 FQNNGV. V gave up 1 base and J gave up 9 bases, with 7 bases separating them. The length of the CDR3 is 12 residues. CDR3 nucleotide sequence: TGTGCCAGCAGCTTAGTAGAGGGCACCATATATTTT. Protein: CASSLVEGTIYF.

V usage is TRBV5-1 and J usage is TRBJ1-4, with 9 nucleotides matching TRBD1. Germline CDR1 is SGHRS and CDR2 is YFSETQ. V gave up 6 bases and J gave up 5 bases; unmatched junction bases: 2. CDR3 size: 13 residues. The CDR3 here is CASTGTGNEKLFF. The CDR3 DNA reads TGCGCCAGCACCGGGACAGGGAATGAAAAACTGTTTTTT.

J is TRBJ2-7 and V is TRBV27, with TRBD1 matching over 12 bases. The J segment lost 6 bases and the V segment lost 6 bases, leaving 6 bases of the junction unmatched. Germline V gene sequence: CDR1 MNHEY, CDR2 SMNVEV (reference sequence). The CDR3 contains 14 residues. The CDR3 DNA is TGTGCCAGCAGCTGGGACAGGGGGCGCCCCGAGCAGTACTTC. It encodes CASSWDRGRPEQYF.

The genes are TRBV5-6 and TRBJ2-7; 8 positions match TRBD2. The V and J ends lost 4 bases and 4 bases, in that order; junction bases with no gene match: 10. This CDR3 comprises 15 residues. Germline CDR1 and CDR2: SGHDT and YYEEEE. The CDR3 region has the DNA TGTGCCAGCAGCCCCCACCGGGAGGGCCGGTACGAGCAGTACTTC. Translating gives CASSPHREGRYEQYF.

This chain links TRBV23-1 with TRBJ1-5, with 9 bases fitting TRBD1. TRBV23-1 is an open reading frame, and its role is uncertain. The V segment lost 8 bases and the J segment 0 bases; nucleotides outside the gene matches: 8. The CDR3 runs to 16 residues. The CDR3 spells CASPGQGPHSNQPQHF. In nucleotides, the CDR3 is TGCGCCAGCCCCGGACAGGGGCCTCATAGCAATCAGCCCCAGCATTTT.

The V gene is TRBV19, the J gene TRBJ2-7, with D possibly matching TRBD1 (5 bases). Deletions cut 4 bases from V and 3 bases from J, with 10 bases between. Germline assignment: CDR1 LNHDA and CDR2 SQIVND (reference sequence). CDR3 length equals 13 residues. The CDR3 here is CASSTQGLYEQYF. In DNA, the CDR3 is TGTGCCAGTAGTACCCAGGGCCTCTACGAGCAGTACTTC.

This chain uses TRBV4-1 with TRBJ2-2; D possibly corresponds to TRBD1 (6 bases). V lost 3 bases, J lost 6 bases, and 17 bases lay in between. CDR3 size: 16 residues. The V gene's germline CDR1 is MGHRA and CDR2 YSYEKL. Here the CDR3 DNA reads TGCGCCAGCAGCCAGCGCCAGGGGCGACTGTCCGGGGAGCTGTTTTTT. It yields the protein CASSQRQGRLSGELFF.

A few counts support this clone. This rearrangement joins TRBV27 to TRBJ2-7, with 9 positions matching TRBD1. V shed 8 bases, J shed 6 bases, and the junction held 5 bases outside the gene matches. Looked up from germline, CDR1 is MNHEY and CDR2 is SMNVEV (reference sequence). This CDR3 has 12 residues. In nucleotides, the CDR3 is TGTGCCAGCTCGGGACAGGGCAGCGAGCAGTACTTC. Encoded protein: CASSGQGSEQYF.